Following are 16 T cell receptor beta chains from one sample sequenced in a study of blood T cell repertoires in COVID-19. Measured with immunoSEQ multiplex PCR; TCRdb has only the in-frame clones, and not every one. Found here are fewer than 350,000 clones, roughly 90% of them singletons; the top ten hold 6% to 7%. The sample taken for sequencing was peripheral blood. These receptors all stem from a woman in her twenties or thirties with COVID-19, enrolled during active disease.

J is TRBJ2-3 and V is TRBV19, with TRBD2 identical over 10 bases. Per the germline V gene, CDR1 is LNHDA and CDR2 is SQIVND (reference sequence). V shed 7 bases and J 6 bases; nucleotides not matched to a gene: 10. The CDR3 extends over 15 amino acids. CDR3 in DNA: TGTGCCAGTACCGGAGCGGGAGGGCCTGGGGATACGCAGTATTTT. Protein: CASTGAGGPGDTQYF.

The V call is TRBV7-9, the J call TRBJ2-7; 7 positions match TRBD1. J was trimmed by 4 bases and V by 5 bases; bases with no gene match: 8. CDR1 is SEHNR and CDR2 is FQNEAQ in the germline V gene (reference sequence). The CDR3 totals 14 residues. The CDR3 protein is CASSQTGTPYEQYF. The CDR3 coding sequence is TGTGCCAGCAGCCAGACAGGGACCCCTTACGAGCAGTACTTC.

This sequence joins TRBV7-2 and TRBJ2-3, with a possible D match to TRBD1 (5 bases). V shed 2 bases and J shed 4 bases, with 13 bases lying between them. CDR3 length: 15 amino acids. In germline, CDR1 is SGHTA, CDR2 FQGNSA. Here the CDR3 reads CASSLSSQASDTQYF. The CDR3 coding sequence is TGTGCCAGCAGCTTAAGTTCACAGGCTTCAGATACGCAGTATTTT.

V and J are TRBV28 and TRBJ1-2; no clear D gene. V lost 6 bases, J lost 3 bases, and 17 bases lay in between. CDR3 length: 15 amino acids. CDR1 is MDHEN and CDR2 is SYDVKM in the germline V gene. CDR3 sequence: CASSPWQLHDYGYTF. The CDR3 DNA is TGTGCCAGCAGCCCTTGGCAATTACACGACTATGGCTACACCTTC.

This chain connects TRBV4-1 to TRBJ2-3; possibly TRBD1 for D (6 bases). Germline V gene sequence: CDR1 MGHRA, CDR2 YSYEKL. V dropped 4 bases and J dropped 10 bases, with 15 bases sitting between them. The CDR3 loop spans 13 amino acids. The CDR3 nucleotides read TGCGCCAGCAGCCCTTCTAGGGGGATGGCGCAGTATTTT. Translated, it gives CASSPSRGMAQYF.

The count of this clone is one. The rearrangement uses TRBV9 and TRBJ1-5, with D perhaps TRBD1 (5 bases). V was pared by 4 bases and J by 6 bases, with 17 bases between. This CDR3 is 15 amino acids long. Germline loops: CDR1 SGDLS, CDR2 YYNGEE. CDR3 bases: TGTGCCAGCAGCTCAGGGATAGTTGAGTCTCAGCCCCAGCATTTT. Translation gives CASSSGIVESQPQHF.

The V call is TRBV5-1, the J call TRBJ1-1; D is unresolved. This CDR3 is 15 amino acids long. Trimming took off 0 bases at V and 4 bases at J, with 13 bases between the two ends. Germline V lookup: CDR1 SGHRS, CDR2 YFSETQ. The CDR3, as DNA: TGCGCCAGCAGCTTGGGCGGGCAACCGACCACTGAAGCTTTCTTT. It is translated as CASSLGGQPTTEAFF.

The chain uses TRBV5-1 and TRBJ2-2, with TRBD2 matching 11 bases. CDR1 and CDR2 from the germline V gene are SGHRS and YFSETQ. The CDR3 spans 16 residues. V gave up 4 bases and J gave up 4 bases; unmatched junction bases: 6. The CDR3 loop reads CASSDTSGRLTGELFF. In nucleotides, the CDR3 is TGCGCCAGCAGCGACACTAGCGGGAGACTCACCGGGGAGCTGTTTTTT. The complete variable domain, with remaining parts taken from reference TRBV5-1 and TRBJ2-2, reads KAGVTQTPRYLIKTRGQQVTLSCSPISGHRSVSWYQQTPGQGLQFLFEYFSETQRNKGNFPGRFSGRQFSNSRSEMNVSTLELGDSALYLCASSDTSGRLTGELFFGEGSRLTVL.

This chain uses TRBV7-8 with TRBJ2-1; tentative D call: TRBD2 (6 bases). Trimming shortened V by 5 bases and J by 5 bases, and 16 bases separated the two germline ends. The CDR3 totals 15 residues. Germline-derived CDR1 and CDR2 are SGHVS and FQNEAQ. CDR3 in amino acids: CASSPRGGRNNEQFF. The CDR3 DNA reads as TGTGCCAGCAGCCCGAGGGGAGGCCGGAACAATGAGCAGTTCTTC. Combining the CDR3 with reference TRBV7-8 and TRBJ2-1 gives the whole variable domain GAGVSQSPRYKVAKRGQDVALRCDPISGHVSLFWYQQALGQGPEFLTYFQNEAQLDKSGLPSDRFFAERPEGSVSTLKIQRTQQEDSAVYLCASSPRGGRNNEQFFGPGTRLTVL.

The chain uses TRBV6-1 and TRBJ2-5; 9 positions agree with TRBD2. CDR3 length: 18 amino acids. V was pared by 4 bases and J by 5 bases, with 17 bases of the junction left unmatched. The germline CDR1 and CDR2 sequences are MNHNS and SASEGT. The CDR3 sequence is CASSAHLGSGRIGETQYF. The CDR3 DNA sequence: TGTGCCAGCAGTGCCCACCTTGGGAGCGGGAGGATCGGGGAGACCCAGTACTTC.

This CDR3 is CASSYRDYAYEQYF. The CDR3 DNA is TGTGCCAGCAGCTACCGGGACTACGCCTACGAGCAGTACTTC. The chain employs TRBV9 and TRBJ2-7; 7 bases align to TRBD2. The CDR3 runs 14 residues. The V gene end was trimmed by 4 bases and the J gene end by 2 bases; junction bases not matched to a gene: 6. CDR1 SGDLS and CDR2 YYNGEE come from the germline V gene.

This chain joins TRBV5-1 and TRBJ2-1, with a possible D match to TRBD2 (6 bases). There are 13 residues in the CDR3. CDR1 and CDR2 from the germline V gene are SGHRS and YFSETQ. V was cut by 4 bases and J by 7 bases, with 12 bases left in between. The chain's CDR3 is CASSARELNEQFF. The CDR3 DNA sequence: TGCGCCAGCAGCGCCCGGGAGTTAAATGAGCAGTTCTTC.

This clone was observed once. DNA of the CDR3: TGTGCCAGCAGCTTGAGGCAACAGGGTAGAAACACCATATATTTT. The encoded protein is CASSLRQQGRNTIYF. The chain recombines TRBV7-9 with TRBJ1-3; possibly TRBD1 for D (6 bases). Germline V CDR1 and CDR2: SEHNR, FQNEAQ (reference sequence). Trimming removed 3 bases at V and 5 bases at J, with 14 bases between. CDR3 length: 15 residues.

The chain is built from TRBV27 and TRBJ1-5; the match to TRBD1 covers 8 bases. Germline-derived CDR1 and CDR2 are MNHEY and SMNVEV (reference sequence). CDR3 length equals 15 residues. Trimming cost V 5 bases and J 1 base; bases outside gene matches: 4. In DNA, the CDR3 is TGTGCCAGCAGTCCAGGGGGCACGAGCAATCAGCCCCAGCATTTT. Residues: CASSPGGTSNQPQHF.

The rearrangement joins TRBV28 to TRBJ2-1; the D gene is possibly TRBD2 (6 bases). Trimming shortened V by 3 bases and J by 6 bases, and 15 bases separated the two germline ends. The V gene's germline CDR1 is MDHEN and CDR2 SYDVKM. CDR3 length: 15 amino acids. CDR3 in DNA: TGTGCCAGCAGTTTGTCCGGGAGATCGGGCAATGAGCAGTTCTTC. It translates to CASSLSGRSGNEQFF.

This clone was counted a single time. The chain employs TRBV7-2 and TRBJ2-1, with 9 bases aligning to TRBD2. The J segment lost 0 bases and the V segment lost 1 base, leaving 1 base of the junction unmatched. Germline loops: CDR1 SGHTA, CDR2 FQGNSA. The CDR3 has 16 amino acids. CDR3 in DNA: TGTGCCAGCAGCTTAGATAGCGGGAGCTCCTACAATGAGCAGTTCTTC. As protein: CASSLDSGSSYNEQFF.